A single sample is the source of the 28 T cell receptor beta chains below, sequenced in a study of cytomegalovirus exposure and HLA in healthy donors. PCR involved 60 Vbeta and 13 Jbeta primers. TCRdb's copy holds only in-frame clones and misses some; the assay was immunoSEQ multiplex PCR. The sample contains 150,000 or so clones, almost 85% of which appear only once. Sequenced sample: PBMCs. Source of these receptors: a man in his thirties or forties in good health and CMV-seropositive.

The chain recombines TRBV18 with TRBJ1-1; the D gene is possibly TRBD1 (6 bases). V lost 4 bases and J lost 6, with 21 bases in between. In germline, CDR1 is KGHSH, CDR2 LQKENI. The CDR3 totals 16 residues. The CDR3: CASSLTGGAGVSEAFF. DNA of the CDR3: TGTGCCAGCTCACTCACGGGGGGGGCCGGGGTGTCTGAAGCTTTCTTT.

The chain recombines TRBV19 with TRBJ2-7; 7 nucleotides match TRBD1. CDR1 LNHDA and CDR2 SQIVND come from the germline V gene (reference sequence). This CDR3 comprises 15 residues. V lost 3 bases and J lost 3; bases outside the gene matches: 8. For the CDR3, the DNA is TGTGCCAGTAGTATTGAGACAGGGCGACGCTACGAGCAGTACTTC. Protein: CASSIETGRRYEQYF.

V gene TRBV7-6 combines with J gene TRBJ2-1, with TRBD2 identical over 10 bases. Germline CDR1 SGHVS, CDR2 FNYEAQ. V dropped 1 base and J dropped 9; count of bases not matched to a gene: 6. The CDR3 has 15 amino acids. The CDR3 region is CASSLESGGATEQFF. In DNA form, the CDR3 reads TGTGCCAGCAGCTTAGAGAGCGGGGGGGCCACTGAGCAGTTCTTC.

The chain carries TRBV29-1 and TRBJ2-3; D unclear. The CDR3 totals 10 residues. V was pared by 6 bases and J by 2 bases, with 3 bases between. Germline V gene sequence: CDR1 SQVTM, CDR2 ANQGSEA. The CDR3 loop reads CSVYTDTQYF. Written as DNA, the CDR3 is TGCAGCGTCTACACAGATACGCAGTATTTT.

The genes are TRBV6-4 and TRBJ2-3; TRBD1 agrees at 8 bases. The length of the CDR3 is 15 residues. The V gene end was trimmed by 4 bases and the J gene end by 2 bases; junction bases not matched to a gene: 5. CDR1 and CDR2 from the germline V gene are MRHNA and SNTAGT. The CDR3, as DNA: TGTGCCAGCAGTGCCGACAGGGGCAACACAGATACGCAGTATTTT. Translated, it gives CASSADRGNTDTQYF.

The CDR3 spells CASTPNGLEDTQYF. The DNA of the CDR3 is TGTGCCAGCACCCCCAATGGCCTGGAGGATACGCAGTATTTT. This chain uses TRBV6-5 with TRBJ2-3; D uncertain. V was pared by 7 bases and J by 6 bases, with 17 bases between. The V gene's germline CDR1 is MNHEY and CDR2 SVGAGI. CDR3 length equals 14 residues.

The chain links TRBV4-1 to TRBJ2-1; 8 nucleotides match TRBD2. The germline V gene encodes CDR1 MGHRA and CDR2 YSYEKL. V trimming: 0 bases; J trimming: 5 bases; junction bases outside the gene matches: 6. The CDR3 covers 16 residues. The CDR3 spells CASSQDSSGGNNEQFF. The CDR3 region has the DNA TGCGCCAGCAGCCAAGATAGCAGCGGGGGAAACAATGAGCAGTTCTTC.

The chain carries TRBV30 and TRBJ2-1; 12 nucleotides agree with TRBD2. Germline V gene data show CDR1 as GTSNPN and CDR2 as SVGIG (reference sequence). The CDR3 contains 14 residues. V shed 7 bases, J shed 9 bases, and the junction held 10 bases outside the gene matches. The CDR3 region is CAFPTSGGKGEQFF. In nucleotides, the CDR3 is TGTGCCTTCCCGACTAGCGGGGGAAAGGGTGAGCAGTTCTTC.

The chain employs TRBV4-2 and TRBJ2-1; 15 positions match TRBD2. The J segment lost 7 bases and the V segment lost 1 base, leaving 2 bases of the junction unmatched. Germline V gene data show CDR1 as LGHNA and CDR2 as YNFKEQ. The CDR3 runs 16 residues. CDR3: CASSQGTSGRGNEQFF. In DNA form, the CDR3 reads TGTGCCAGCAGCCAAGGGACTAGCGGGAGGGGGAATGAGCAGTTCTTC.

The chain carries TRBV7-6 and TRBJ2-3; 10 bases align to TRBD2. This CDR3 contains 14 residues. V gave up 5 bases and J gave up 5 bases; unmatched junction bases: 4. Germline values: CDR1 SGHVS, CDR2 FNYEAQ. CDR3 coding DNA: TGTGCCAGCAGCCCGTGGACTAGCGGAGATACGCAGTATTTT. This translates into CASSPWTSGDTQYF.

The V call is TRBV2, the J call TRBJ2-5, with D unresolved. Trimming took 3 bases from V and 4 from J, leaving 12 bases between them. From germline, CDR1 is SNHLY and CDR2 FYNNEI. The CDR3 is made up of 14 amino acids. CDR3 coding DNA: TGTGCCAGCAGTGACGGCGGCCCCCCAGAGACCCAGTACTTC. Residues: CASSDGGPPETQYF.

The V and J genes are TRBV28 and TRBJ2-1; 11 bases match TRBD2. The CDR3 covers 15 residues. V gave up 4 bases and J gave up 6 bases; unmatched junction bases: 5. CDR1 MDHEN and CDR2 SYDVKM come from the germline V gene. CDR3 protein: CASSSASGRPNEQFF. Here the CDR3 DNA reads TGTGCCAGCAGTTCGGCTAGCGGGAGGCCCAATGAGCAGTTCTTC.

The chain is built from TRBV25-1 and TRBJ1-4; the D is unclear. Trimming took 5 bases from V and 3 from J, leaving 10 bases between them. Germline loops: CDR1 MGHDK, CDR2 SYGVNS. The CDR3 is 14 residues long. CDR3 amino acids: CASSSRRANEKLFF. CDR3 coding DNA: TGTGCCAGCAGTAGCCGGCGGGCTAATGAAAAACTGTTTTTT.

The chain joins TRBV5-1 to TRBJ2-7, with TRBD1 identical over 7 bases. With V trimmed by 4 bases and J by 5 bases, 12 bases remained unmatched. The CDR3 totals 15 residues. Germline loops: CDR1 SGHRS, CDR2 YFSETQ. The CDR3 DNA reads as TGCGCCAGCAGCAATTCGGGACAGCCCTATGACGAGCAGTACTTC. This encodes CASSNSGQPYDEQYF.

This sequence joins TRBV5-1 and TRBJ1-2; D call uncertain. V lost 0 bases and J 2 bases, leaving 11 bases between the germline ends. This CDR3 contains 15 residues. Germline V lookup: CDR1 SGHRS, CDR2 YFSETQ. The CDR3 is CASSLVRSPNYGYTF. DNA for the CDR3: TGCGCCAGCAGCTTGGTGCGGAGTCCGAACTATGGCTACACCTTC.

The gene calls are TRBV6-5 and TRBJ1-5; D unresolved. Looked up from germline, CDR1 is MNHEY and CDR2 is SVGAGI. V was shortened by 5 bases and J by 0 bases, with 8 bases between the two germline ends. This CDR3 is 14 amino acids long. CDR3 coding DNA: TGTGCCAGCAGTGAACAGCTTAGCAATCAGCCCCAGCATTTT. Translated, it gives CASSEQLSNQPQHF.

A few counts support this clone. The J gene is TRBJ1-5, the V gene TRBV7-9, with a possible D match to TRBD1 (5 bases). CDR1 is SEHNR, CDR2 FQNEAQ, per germline (reference sequence). This CDR3 is built from 13 residues. The V end was cut by 8 bases, the J end by 7 bases, with 15 bases between. CDR3 bases: TGTGCCAGCCAACCAGGGCTCGGGCAGCCCCAGCATTTT. Residues: CASQPGLGQPQHF.

This chain joins TRBV5-6 and TRBJ2-5, with 10 positions matching TRBD2. Germline values: CDR1 SGHDT, CDR2 YYEEEE. The V and J ends lost 7 bases and 1 base, in that order; junction bases with no gene match: 4. This CDR3 is 14 amino acids long. The CDR3 loop is CASARLAGQETQYF. The CDR3 nucleotides are TGTGCCAGCGCCCGACTAGCGGGCCAAGAGACCCAGTACTTC. Based on the CDR3 plus reference TRBV5-6 and TRBJ2-5, the full variable domain is DAGVTQSPTHLIKTRGQQVTLRCSPKSGHDTVSWYQQALGQGPQFIFQYYEEEERQRGNFPDRFSGHQFPNYSSELNVNALLLGDSALYLCASARLAGQETQYFGPGTRLLVL.

The chain has TRBV6-5 and TRBJ1-4; TRBD1 is a possible D gene (5 bases). The germline V gene encodes CDR1 MNHEY and CDR2 SVGAGI. Trimming left V 6 bases short and J 4 bases short, with 15 bases between. The CDR3 length is 15 residues. CDR3 bases: TGTGCCAGCAGATCCGACAGAGTAATTAATGAAAAACTGTTTTTT. Translating gives CASRSDRVINEKLFF.

The CDR3 here is CASSVTGSNEQFF. The CDR3 region has the DNA TGTGCCAGCAGCGTGACAGGGAGCAATGAGCAGTTCTTC. The chain links TRBV11-3 to TRBJ2-1, with 7 bases fitting TRBD1. V lost 5 bases and J lost 6; bases outside the gene matches: 4. The CDR3 has 13 residues. Germline V gene sequence: CDR1 SGHNT, CDR2 YENEEA.

As regards this clone: The junction departs from the called germline gene at one end, perhaps through a read error. The chain uses TRBV7-3 and TRBJ2-1; D is perhaps TRBD2 (5 bases). Germline V gene data show CDR1 as SGHTA and CDR2 as FQGTGA. The CDR3 is 13 residues long. This CDR3 is CASSLTKASLTVF. As DNA, the CDR3 is TGTGCCAGCAGCTTAACCAAGGCTAGCCTTACGGTCTTC.

The chain is built from TRBV28 and TRBJ1-4; the D is unclear. The V gene lost 5 bases and the J gene lost 8 bases, with 6 bases spanning the gap. This CDR3 contains 11 residues. From germline, CDR1 is MDHEN and CDR2 SYDVKM. CDR3 amino acids: CASSDGEKLFF. CDR3 bases: TGTGCCAGCAGTGACGGGGAAAAACTGTTTTTT.

The CDR3 DNA reads TGTGCCAGCAGCTTAGACAGGGTGAGAGAGACCCAGTACTTC. It codes for CASSLDRVRETQYF. The chain recombines TRBV11-2 with TRBJ2-5, with a tentative D call TRBD1 (5 bases). This CDR3 spans 14 amino acids. Germline values: CDR1 SGHAT, CDR2 FQNNGV. V was shortened by 0 bases and J by 4 bases, with 9 bases between the two germline ends.

The CDR3 spells CASSPAGTSGGKSTSYNEQFF. DNA for the CDR3: TGTGCCAGCAGCCCTGCCGGGACTAGCGGGGGGAAATCGACCTCCTACAATGAGCAGTTCTTC. This chain joins TRBV9 and TRBJ2-1, with TRBD2 matching over 15 bases. This CDR3 contains 21 residues. The junction had 14 bases not matched to a gene; V was cut back by 4 bases and J by 0 bases. Germline lookup yields CDR1 SGDLS and CDR2 YYNGEE.

The chain couples TRBV6-5 to TRBJ1-4, with TRBD1 identical over 7 bases. The V gene's germline CDR1 is MNHEY and CDR2 SVGAGI. The CDR3 has 14 residues. The ends lost 6 bases at V and 6 bases at J; junction bases unmatched: 7. In DNA form, the CDR3 reads TGTGCCAGCAGGAAACAGGGGAAGGATGAAAAACTGTTTTTT. Its protein product is CASRKQGKDEKLFF.

The chain links TRBV2 to TRBJ2-3; D might be TRBD1 (5 bases). Germline values: CDR1 SNHLY, CDR2 FYNNEI. The CDR3 consists of 16 residues. V was shortened by 2 bases and J by 0 bases, with 12 bases between the two germline ends. As DNA, the CDR3 is TGTGCCAGCAGTGAACAGGGTTCCCCCAGCACAGATACGCAGTATTTT. Protein sequence: CASSEQGSPSTDTQYF.

V gene TRBV7-2 combines with J gene TRBJ1-1; a weak D match, TRBD1 (5 bases). V was trimmed by 2 bases and J by 1 base, leaving 8 bases between them. The CDR3 sequence is 14 residues long. The germline V gene encodes CDR1 SGHTA and CDR2 FQGNSA. This CDR3 is CASSLTGSNTEAFF. As DNA, the CDR3 is TGTGCCAGCAGCTTAACAGGATCGAACACTGAAGCTTTCTTT.

The genes are TRBV11-3 and TRBJ1-2; TRBD1 agrees at 8 bases. Germline CDR1 is SGHNT and CDR2 is YENEEA. The junction had 6 bases not matched to a gene; V was cut back by 4 bases and J by 5 bases. The CDR3 has 14 amino acids. CDR3 nucleotides: TGTGCCAGCAGCTCACAGGGGGGATCGTATGGCTACACCTTC. Translation gives CASSSQGGSYGYTF.